This T cell receptor beta chain was obtained from a study of cytomegalovirus exposure and HLA in healthy donors. Study observations and caveats: The tendency of first-cohort TCR clusters to co-occur in the roughly 120 validation repertoires was the finding of a later analysis. The authors listed roughly 150 TCR beta chains as cytomegalovirus-associated.

As to this clone: The antigen is unknown.

Method: immunoSEQ multiplex PCR; TCRdb's copy keeps in-frame clones and lacks some. The repertoire holds 150,000 to 200,000 clones, with about 80% as singletons. Germline V gene data show CDR1 as MNHNS and CDR2 as SASEGT. Trimming took 6 bases from V and 4 from J; bases not matched to a gene: 8. The CDR3 contains 15 residues. The sequenced material came from PBMCs. The sequence came from a man between 18 and 29 years old in good health and CMV-seropositive. The chain recombines TRBV6-1 with TRBJ1-5, with TRBD1 identical over 8 bases. Here the CDR3 DNA reads TGTGCCAGCAGAGCCTGGGACAGGCAAAATCAGCCCCAGCATTTT. Residues: CASRAWDRQNQPQHF.